This record concerns one T cell receptor (beta chain) sequence. What antigen it recognizes has not been identified. There are no base qualities to consult, and no much larger clone falls within one base. For 4 to 6 biomarker-study patients, CD4+ cells were further sorted into CD25+CD127- cells. Peripheral blood and lesional scalp punch biopsies were obtained from patients with alopecia areata. After PBMCs were isolated by density centrifugation and stained for CD3, CD4 and CD8, a FACSAria was used to sort CD4+ and CD8+ T cells. As part of a multicenter biomarker study, untreated alopecia areata patients were recruited. CDR3 length: 13 amino acids, cysteine to phenylalanine. Solely the CDR3 DNA is kept, with 39 bases framed from the first base. Based on the germline V gene, the CDR1 and CDR2 sequences are SGHDT and YYEEEE. V is pruned by 0 bases and J by 4 bases, leaving 0 bases of the junction without a gene match.

The sample is drawn from a study of CD8+ T cells in alopecia areata listed by TCRdb under 2018. Background on the whole study: The study used high-throughput TCRbeta sequencing to examine T cell clonal expansion in alopecia areata, in both the C3H/HeJ mouse model and human patients. In humans, TCRbeta sequencing was performed on scalp tissue and on sorted CD4+ and CD8+ peripheral blood T cells from healthy controls and from patients with patchy or totalis/universalis alopecia areata. Scalp clonality was compared among normal scalp (n=4), patchy alopecia areata scalp (n=8), and alopecia totalis/universalis scalp (n=8). RNA was extracted with the PAXgene miRNA kit for fixed scalp, the miRNeasy kit for PBMCs, and the RNeasy kit for mouse skin. TCRbeta CDR3 regions were amplified by immunoSEQ multiplex PCR with 35 Vbeta forward and 13 Jbeta reverse primers.

Overall study outcomes, separate from this receptor: Resident alphabeta T cells in normal human skin are also sequenced, complicating scalp TCR repertoire analysis, unlike mouse skin dominated by gammadelta T cells. Compared with normal scalp, lesional scalp, particularly in alopecia totalis/universalis, had higher clonality and more expanded CD8+ clones, which suggests antigenic drive. Shared TCR sequences between patients were less evident than in mice, which may be partly attributable to HLA diversity in the patient population.

The library relied on the immunoSEQ multiplex PCR assay. RNA was extracted from all samples and reverse transcribed into cDNA, which served as template for TCR sequencing. First-strand cDNA was synthesized with SuperScript III using a 2:1 mix of oligo-dT and random hexamers. Amplification bias was assessed with a synthetic immune receptor repertoire, and residual bias was removed computationally. In the source study's methods: Raw reads were preprocessed to remove errors, and CDR3 was defined according to IMGT conventions as the region from the conserved cysteine to phenylalanine. Clonality was computed as 1 minus the Shannon entropy, with the entropy normalized by log2 of the number of productive unique TCRs. Scalp TCRbeta sequences were cross-referenced with sorted blood CD4 and CD8 repertoires so that the CD4 or CD8 identity of scalp clones could be inferred. What TCRdb holds here is the immuneACCESS table cut down to in-frame rearrangements. Part of the clones is not present; checked against another copy, under half of the missing clones reflect an unresolved V gene, and the others are unexplained. V and J calls and clone size are given by that table; D and trimming were obtained from the DNA. A total of some 20,000 clones appear in this sample, roughly 60% of them only once. 4.5% of the sample is taken by the ten largest.

The sequenced material came from CD4+ Tregs sorted from blood. Recombination linked TRBV5-6 to TRBJ2-5; TRBD2 fits 7 bases in the junction. This receptor was identified in a human donor with alopecia areata. CDR3 region: CASSLASGETQYF. The DNA is TGTGCCAGCAGCTTGGCTAGCGGAGAGACCCAGTACTTC.